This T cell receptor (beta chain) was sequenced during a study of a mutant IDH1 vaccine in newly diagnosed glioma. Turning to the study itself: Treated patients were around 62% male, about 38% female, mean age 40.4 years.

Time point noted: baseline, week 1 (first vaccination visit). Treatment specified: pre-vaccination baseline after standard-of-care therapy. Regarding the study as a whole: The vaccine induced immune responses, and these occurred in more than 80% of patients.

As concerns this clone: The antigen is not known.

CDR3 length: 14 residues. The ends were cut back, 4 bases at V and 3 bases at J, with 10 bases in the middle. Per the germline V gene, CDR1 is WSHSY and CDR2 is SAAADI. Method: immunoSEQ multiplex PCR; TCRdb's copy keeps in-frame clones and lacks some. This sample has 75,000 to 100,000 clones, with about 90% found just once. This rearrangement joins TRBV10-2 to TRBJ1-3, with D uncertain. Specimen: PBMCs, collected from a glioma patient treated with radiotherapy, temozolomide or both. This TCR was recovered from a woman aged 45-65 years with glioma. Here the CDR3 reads CASSGGSVGNTIYF. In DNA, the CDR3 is TGCGCCAGCAGTGGAGGGTCGGTTGGAAACACCATATATTTT.